The clone carrying this TCR beta chain showed up just once. Source study methods: Cell counts per sample came from amplifying reference gene primers. The repertoire was sequenced with immunoSEQ multiplex PCR; TCRdb's copy has only in-frame clones and lacks some. The D gene and trimming were derived from the DNA, and the V and J assignments and clone size from that table. Of some 320,000 clones in the sample, about 89% were seen once. Participants were aged 18 to 89 years from about 25 US areas. The recovered donors of Cohort 3 showed two negative PCRs, clearance, or symptom resolution. This entry comes from a study of blood T cell repertoires in COVID-19. V lost 3 bases and J lost 1, with 13 bases in between. This CDR3 has 15 amino acids. CDR1 and CDR2 (germline): LNHDA, SQIVND (reference sequence).

The source of this sequence is a woman aged 25-40 years who had recovered from COVID-19. J is TRBJ2-7 and V is TRBV19; D is perhaps TRBD1 (7 bases). Sequencing was done on a sample of PBMCs or T cells enriched from blood (not recorded which). As DNA, the CDR3 is TGTGCCAGTAGTATGGGACTGGACAGGTCCTACGAGCAGTACTTC. This gives the protein CASSMGLDRSYEQYF.